This TCR beta chain is drawn from a study of cytomegalovirus exposure and HLA in healthy donors. Losses at the gene ends were 4 bases for V and 3 bases for J; bases not matched to a gene: 9. Germline assignment: CDR1 GTSNPN and CDR2 SVGIG (reference sequence). CDR3 size: 15 residues. Use of 60 Vbeta and 13 Jbeta primers characterized the PCR. Only in-frame clones appear in the TCRdb table, and some are missing; sequencing was by immunoSEQ multiplex PCR. The repertoire holds 60,000 to 70,000 clones, with approximately 74% as singletons. Sequencing was done on a sample of PBMCs. The sequence was obtained from a man aged 35-49 years in good health and CMV-seropositive. The rearrangement uses TRBV30 and TRBJ2-7, with 10 positions matching TRBD1. The CDR3 here is CAWTHGQGVNYEQYF. CDR3 in DNA: TGTGCCTGGACACACGGACAGGGGGTTAACTACGAGCAGTACTTC.